This TCR beta chain is drawn from a study of CD8+ T cells in alopecia areata. Study as a whole: Treated individuals took tofacitinib by mouth, 5 to 10 mg twice daily. The duration of tofacitinib was 6 to 18 months, with 6 months off drug afterward. Study-wide results and caveats: Scalp repertoires also include resident alphabeta T cells from normal skin.

RNA was extracted and reverse transcribed into cDNA as the sequencing template. Only in-frame clones appear in the TCRdb table, and some are missing; sequencing was by immunoSEQ multiplex PCR. The top ten clones hold 15% to 20% of a sample with around 65,000 clones, 40% to 50% of them seen once. Both CD4+ and CD8+ T cells were separated by sorting PBMCs. In its sample, this clone was seen many times. What it binds is not known. Sequenced here: CD8+ T cells sorted from blood, sampled at week 0. The sequence derives from a human donor with alopecia areata.

CDR3 sequence reads: CASSQGRKETQYF. The CDR3 DNA follows: TGTGCCAGCAGCCAAGGCCGGAAGGAGACCCAGTACTTC. The V call is TRBV14, the J call TRBJ2-5; D is unclear. Trimming left V 1 base short and J 5 bases short, with 8 bases between. The CDR3 spans 13 residues. The germline V gene has CDR1 SGHDN and CDR2 FVKESK. Full variable domain (remainder filled in from reference TRBV14 and TRBJ2-5): EAGVTQFPSHSVIEKGQTVTLRCDPISGHDNLYWYRRVMGKEIKFLLHFVKESKQDESGMPNNRFLAERTGGTYSTLKVQPAELEDSGVYFCASSQGRKETQYFGPGTRLLVL.